This TCR beta chain was profiled in a study of T cells expressing NK-cell markers. As for the study in general: Seropositivity for HCMV was found in seven of the eight sequenced donors, with one seronegative.

In generating TCR beta cDNA, 5'RACE template switching with UMIs was used. TCRdb reprocessed the 5' RACE reads and reports one entry per CDR3 protein, with no DNA. Its table lists about 540,000 distinct CDR3 sequences. Study outcomes and limitations: Clarity on HCMV specificity was lacking for the expanded NKG2C+ T cell clones. Dominant NKG2C+ clonotype frequencies of about 1.0-7.0% of CD8+ T cells were measured in six or seven donors.

A word on this clonotype: As yet, its antigen is unknown.

The CDR3 spans 15 residues. The V gene's germline CDR1 is SGHDN and CDR2 FVKESK. This clonotype originated in a man aged 18 to 30 in good health. The sequencing input was blood T cells: a sorted CD56 or NKG2C T cell subset, CD4+ or CD8+ T cells, or bulk PBMC T cells (not recorded which). V is TRBV14 and J is TRBJ1-1; TCRdb's D call, TRBD1, is unchecked because there is no DNA. CDR3: CASRGTGAPNTEAFF.